One and the same sample provided the 7 T cell receptor beta chains below, sequenced in a study of blood T cell repertoires in COVID-19 (dated by TCRdb to 2019 to 2021). The library was made by the immunoSEQ multiplex PCR assay. This is the immuneACCESS table as TCRdb keeps it, with only in-frame sequences that have V and J called. A part of the clones is gone; compared with another copy, unresolved V genes explain less than half, and the rest is unexplained. In all, the sample holds around 140,000 clones, and 75% to 90% of those were seen once. The ten largest clonotypes hold around 2.9% of the sample. The sample comprised peripheral blood. The receptors shown here come from a man in his 60s with active or convalescent COVID-19.

The chain couples TRBV7-9 to TRBJ2-1; D is possibly TRBD2 (6 bases). The ends were cut back, 2 bases at V and 6 bases at J, with 11 bases in the middle. In germline, CDR1 is SEHNR, CDR2 FQNEAQ (reference sequence). CDR3 length equals 14 residues. The DNA for the CDR3 is TGTGCCAGCAGCTTAATCGGGGGTGGCAATGAGCAGTTCTTC. This translates into CASSLIGGGNEQFF. Based on the CDR3 plus reference TRBV7-9 and TRBJ2-1, the full variable domain is DTGVSQNPRHKITKRGQNVTFRCDPISEHNRLYWYRQTLGQGPEFLTYFQNEAQLEKSRLLSDRFSAERPKGSFSTLEIQRTEQGDSAMYLCASSLIGGGNEQFFGPGTRLTVL.

The chain links TRBV7-6 to TRBJ1-1, with D unclear. From germline, CDR1 is SGHVS and CDR2 FNYEAQ. The V end lost 11 bases, the J end lost 9 bases, and 16 bases lay between the germline ends. CDR3 length: 11 amino acids. CDR3 residues: CAPLGLPQAFF. The DNA for the CDR3 is TGTGCCCCCTTGGGCCTTCCCCAAGCTTTCTTT.

This chain links TRBV19 with TRBJ1-2; TRBD1 might be the D (6 bases). This CDR3 has 13 residues. Germline V gene data show CDR1 as LNHDA and CDR2 as SQIVND (reference sequence). Trimming removed 5 bases at V and 5 bases at J, with 12 bases between. This CDR3 reads CASSRGQLYGYTF. CDR3 DNA: TGTGCCAGTAGTCGCGGACAGCTATATGGCTACACCTTC.

J is TRBJ2-1 and V is TRBV2; the match to TRBD2 covers 7 bases. This CDR3 contains 15 residues. Germline CDR1 SNHLY, CDR2 FYNNEI. With V trimmed by 7 bases and J by 1 base, 7 bases remained unmatched. CDR3 nucleotides: TGTGCCAGCAACCCGACTAGCCCTTCCTACAATGAGCAGTTCTTC. It encodes CASNPTSPSYNEQFF.

The chain carries TRBV6-5 and TRBJ2-3; possible D gene TRBD2, 6 bases. V lost 8 bases to trimming and J lost 0 bases, with 12 bases between them. CDR3 size: 14 residues. Germline V gene lookup returns CDR1 MNHEY and CDR2 SVGAGI. The CDR3 nucleotides read TGTGCCAGCTCTCTCCGGGGGAGCACAGATACGCAGTATTTT. Translated, it gives CASSLRGSTDTQYF.

This clone was detected once. J is TRBJ2-1 and V is TRBV30; 8 bases align to TRBD1. The germline V gene has CDR1 GTSNPN and CDR2 SVGIG (reference sequence). Germline trimming cut 0 bases from V and 9 bases from J; bases unmatched to any gene: 10. The CDR3 extends over 15 amino acids. The CDR3 region has the DNA TGTGCCTGGAGTGTTCAGGGGGCGCGTGCAGTTGAGCAGTTCTTC. This gives the protein CAWSVQGARAVEQFF.

The gene calls are TRBV21-1 and TRBJ1-2; TRBD1 reflects the table's D call only, with no check against the DNA. TRBV21-1 is given as a pseudogene. This CDR3 is built from 15 residues. DNA for the CDR3: TGTGCCAGCAGCTATCGACAGGGGTCTAACTATGGCTACACCTTC. It translates to CASSYRQGSNYGYTF.